This is a list of T cell receptor beta chains from one sample in a study of blood T cell repertoires in COVID-19. The assay was immunoSEQ multiplex PCR, and TCRdb's table has in-frame clones only and misses some. The repertoire holds fewer than 95,000 clones, with roughly 70% as singletons. Material: peripheral blood. Receptors originate from a man between 65 and 79 years old with COVID-19, enrolled during active disease. The CDR3 runs from the conserved cysteine through the conserved F or W. The D gene is left open where the match is weak. The size of a clone is reported for some rows only, either as once, few or many, or as a class for expanded clones.

>.|TRBJ2-1|TRBV18|TRBD1
CASSPRTDRENEQFF
TGTGCCAGCTCACCCAGAACTGACAGGGAAAATGAGCAGTTCTTC
>.|TRBJ1-5|TRBV7-9|.
CASSRAGARGNQPQHF
TGTGCCAGCAGCCGAGCGGGGGCGCGAGGCAATCAGCCCCAGCATTTT
>few|TRBJ2-1|TRBV27|.
CASSLASGGPGNEQFF
TGTGCCAGCAGTCTAGCTTCCGGAGGGCCGGGAAATGAGCAGTTCTTC
>.|TRBJ1-6|TRBV6-6|.
CASSPGGDSPLHF
TGTGCCAGCAGCCCGGGGGGGGACTCACCCCTCCACTTT
>once|TRBJ2-1|TRBV12-5|TRBD1
CASGGGQGSYNEQFF
TGTGCTAGTGGAGGGGGACAGGGGTCTTACAATGAGCAGTTCTTC
>few|TRBJ2-1|TRBV21-1|.
CASSRGTRYNEQFF
TGTGCCAGCAGCAGAGGAACTAGATACAATGAGCAGTTCTTC
>.|TRBJ1-1|TRBV9|.
CASSVGRELYTEAFF
TGTGCCAGCAGCGTAGGCAGGGAATTGTACACTGAAGCTTTCTTT
>once|TRBJ2-1|TRBV5-3|.
CARSFLPKWGVEQFF
TGTGCCAGAAGCTTTTTACCCAAGTGGGGCGTTGAGCAGTTCTTC
>.|TRBJ2-7|TRBV7-9|.
CASSLAGVPGEQYF
TGTGCCAGCAGCTTAGCAGGGGTCCCGGGCGAGCAGTACTTC
>.|TRBJ2-7|TRBV11-2|.
CASSLGASVSSYEQYF
TGTGCCAGCAGCTTAGGGGCTAGCGTTAGCTCCTACGAGCAGTACTTC
>once|TRBJ2-3|TRBV24-1|TRBD2
CATSDVVAGVGDRGTQYF
TGTGCCACCAGTGATGTGGTAGCGGGAGTGGGGGACAGAGGTACGCAGTATTTT
>.|TRBJ2-1|TRBV19|TRBD2
CASSGTSGSSYNEQFF
TGTGCCAGTAGTGGGACTAGCGGGAGCTCCTACAATGAGCAGTTCTTC
>.|TRBJ2-7|TRBV7-9|TRBD1
CASSHTGTGGDEQYF
TGTGCCAGCAGTCATACCGGGACAGGGGGTGACGAGCAGTACTTC
>.|TRBJ2-5|TRBV11-2|TRBD2
CASSLMGPGLPRVQETQYF
TGTGCCAGCAGCTTAATGGGTCCGGGACTACCGAGGGTACAAGAGACCCAGTACTTC